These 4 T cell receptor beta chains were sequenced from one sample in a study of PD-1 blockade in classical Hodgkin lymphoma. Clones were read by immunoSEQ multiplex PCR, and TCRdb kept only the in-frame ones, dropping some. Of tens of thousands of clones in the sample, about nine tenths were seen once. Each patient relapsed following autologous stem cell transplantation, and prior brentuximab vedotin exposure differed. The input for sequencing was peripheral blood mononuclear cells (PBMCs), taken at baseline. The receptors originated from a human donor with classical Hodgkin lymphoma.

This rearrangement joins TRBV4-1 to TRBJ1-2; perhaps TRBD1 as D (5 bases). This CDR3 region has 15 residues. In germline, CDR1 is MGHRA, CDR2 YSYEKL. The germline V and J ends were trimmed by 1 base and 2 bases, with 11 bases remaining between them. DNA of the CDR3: TGCGCCAGCAGCCAAGGGGGAGGGACCAACTATGGCTACACCTTC. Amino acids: CASSQGGGTNYGYTF.

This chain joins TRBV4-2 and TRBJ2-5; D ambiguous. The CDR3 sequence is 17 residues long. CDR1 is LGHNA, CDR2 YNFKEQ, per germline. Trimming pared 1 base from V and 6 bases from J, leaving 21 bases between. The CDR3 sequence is CASSQVGDTRAMKTQYF. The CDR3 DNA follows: TGTGCCAGCAGCCAAGTAGGAGATACCCGGGCTATGAAGACCCAGTACTTC.

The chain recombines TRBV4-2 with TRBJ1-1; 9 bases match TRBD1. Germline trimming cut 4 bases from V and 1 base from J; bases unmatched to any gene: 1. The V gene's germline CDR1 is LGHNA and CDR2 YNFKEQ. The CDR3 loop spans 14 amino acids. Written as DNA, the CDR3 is TGTGCCAGCAGCCCGGACAGGGGGAACACTGAAGCTTTCTTT. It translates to CASSPDRGNTEAFF.

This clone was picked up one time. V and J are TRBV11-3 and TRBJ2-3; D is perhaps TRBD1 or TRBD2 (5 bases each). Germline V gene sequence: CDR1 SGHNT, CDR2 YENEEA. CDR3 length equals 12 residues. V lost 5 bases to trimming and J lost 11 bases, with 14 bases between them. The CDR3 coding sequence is TGTGCCAGCAGCCCATCTCCGGGACGGCAGTATTTT. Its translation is CASSPSPGRQYF.